The TCR beta chain described here comes from a study of blood T cell repertoires in COVID-19. TCRdb's table, derived via immunoSEQ multiplex PCR, lists solely in-frame clones and lacks some. Of under 250,000 clones in the sample, approximately 88% were seen once. The V gene's germline CDR1 is SGDLS and CDR2 YYNGEE. The V end was cut by 2 bases, the J end by 7 bases, with 12 bases between. The CDR3 has 13 amino acids. What was sequenced was peripheral blood. The clonotype was recovered from a middle-aged man with acute or convalescent COVID-19. This sequence joins TRBV9 and TRBJ1-2; the D gene is possibly TRBD1 (5 bases). CDR3 loop: CASSVSGGFGYTF. In DNA, the CDR3 is TGTGCCAGCAGCGTCTCCGGGGGGTTTGGCTACACCTTC.